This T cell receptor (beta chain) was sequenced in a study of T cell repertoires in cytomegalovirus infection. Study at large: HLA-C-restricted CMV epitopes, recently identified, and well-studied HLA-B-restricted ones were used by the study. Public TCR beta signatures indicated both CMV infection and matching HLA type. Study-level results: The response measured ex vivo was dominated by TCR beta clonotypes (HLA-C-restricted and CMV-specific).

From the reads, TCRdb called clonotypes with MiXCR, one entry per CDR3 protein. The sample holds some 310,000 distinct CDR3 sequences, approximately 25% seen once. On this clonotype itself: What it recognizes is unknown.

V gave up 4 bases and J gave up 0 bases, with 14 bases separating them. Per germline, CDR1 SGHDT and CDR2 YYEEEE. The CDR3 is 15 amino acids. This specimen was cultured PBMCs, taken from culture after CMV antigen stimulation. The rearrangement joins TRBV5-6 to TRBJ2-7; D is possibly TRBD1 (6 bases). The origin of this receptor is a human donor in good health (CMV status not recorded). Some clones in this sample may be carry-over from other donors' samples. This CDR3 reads CASSPKDRHSYEQYF. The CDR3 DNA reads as TGTGCCAGCAGCCCTAAAGACAGGCACTCCTACGAGCAGTACTTC.